The 19 T cell receptor beta chains given below trace back to one sample, sequenced in a study of control samples from healthy donors and cancer patients. TCRdb keeps only in-frame clones here, not all; method: immunoSEQ multiplex PCR. The table lists about 130,000 clones, around 90% of them singletons. Sequencing used blood. The receptors stem from a man aged 18 to 29 in good health.

This chain uses TRBV6-5 with TRBJ2-7; TRBD2 matches 8 bases. This CDR3 has 14 amino acids. The germline gives CDR1 MNHEY, CDR2 SVGAGI. J gave up 7 bases and V 0 bases, and 5 bases lay outside the gene matches. CDR3 sequence reads: CASSYSGTSEEQYV. In nucleotides, the CDR3 is TGTGCCAGCAGTTACTCCGGGACTAGTGAAGAGCAGTACGTC.

The rearrangement joins TRBV2 to TRBJ2-1, with D perhaps TRBD1 (6 bases). V was pared by 5 bases and J by 6 bases, with 8 bases between. Germline loops: CDR1 SNHLY, CDR2 FYNNEI. The CDR3 has 12 residues. Here the CDR3 reads CASSLQGNEQFF. CDR3 DNA: TGTGCCAGCAGTCTACAGGGCAATGAGCAGTTCTTC.

V usage is TRBV6-6 and J usage is TRBJ1-6; D unresolved. V lost 6 bases and J lost 5, with 11 bases in between. Germline V lookup: CDR1 MNHNY, CDR2 SVGAGI (reference sequence). This CDR3 region has 14 residues. The CDR3 DNA reads as TGTGCCAGCAGCCAGAGGAGGGATAATTCACCCCTCCACTTT. This codes for CASSQRRDNSPLHF.

V usage is TRBV6-4 and J usage is TRBJ1-2; the match to TRBD1 covers 8 bases. The CDR3 extends over 15 amino acids. The germline CDR1 and CDR2 sequences are MRHNA and SNTAGT. V lost 0 bases and J lost 6; bases outside the gene matches: 6. The CDR3 DNA is TGTGCCAGCAGTGACTCGGGGCAGGGGGCTGATGGCTACACCTTC. Protein product: CASSDSGQGADGYTF.

This clone was detected only a few times. V is TRBV6-5 and J is TRBJ2-6, with D perhaps matching TRBD2 (5 bases). CDR3 size: 15 residues. Trimming took 7 bases from V and 0 from J, leaving 10 bases between them. In germline, CDR1 is MNHEY, CDR2 SVGAGI. CDR3 in amino acids: CASTHRGSGANVLTF. As DNA, the CDR3 is TGTGCCAGCACCCACCGGGGCTCTGGGGCCAACGTCCTGACTTTC.

The chain recombines TRBV6-4 with TRBJ2-5, with D unresolved. Trimming took off 4 bases at V and 7 bases at J, with 13 bases between the two ends. This CDR3 is built from 13 residues. Germline loops: CDR1 MRHNA, CDR2 SNTAGT. CDR3 in DNA: TGTGCCAGCAGTGCATCCGCCTCGGGGACCCAGTACTTC. It yields the protein CASSASASGTQYF.

This sequence joins TRBV9 and TRBJ2-3; 9 bases are a match to TRBD2. The germline V gene has CDR1 SGDLS and CDR2 YYNGEE. This CDR3 is 16 amino acids long. The V and J ends lost 2 bases and 4 bases, in that order; junction bases with no gene match: 8. The CDR3 here is CASSVSGGGASDTQYF. CDR3 coding DNA: TGTGCCAGCAGCGTCTCGGGCGGGGGGGCCTCAGATACGCAGTATTTT.

The chain couples TRBV6-5 to TRBJ2-7, with TRBD1 as a possible D gene (6 bases). Germline CDR1 is MNHEY and CDR2 is SVGAGI. The CDR3 extends over 13 amino acids. The V and J ends lost 6 bases and 3 bases respectively, with 12 bases between them. CDR3 DNA: TGTGCCAGCAGCCGGGACACCCTCTACGAGCAGTACTTC. Amino acid sequence: CASSRDTLYEQYF.

Turning to this clone: The identical CDR3 is also encoded by other nucleotide sequences in the sample. The V and J genes are TRBV30 and TRBJ2-7; D not resolved. With 2 bases removed from V and 2 bases from J, the gap between germline ends came to 4 bases. The germline gives CDR1 GTSNPN, CDR2 SVGIG (reference sequence). The CDR3 covers 11 residues. The CDR3 region is CAWSRAYEQYF. The CDR3 DNA sequence: TGTGCCTGGAGTAGGGCCTACGAGCAGTACTTC. The whole variable domain, filled in from reference TRBV30 and TRBJ2-7, reads SQTIHQWPATLVQPVGSPLSLECTVEGTSNPNLYWYRQAAGRGLQLLFYSVGIGQISSEVPQNLSASRPQDRQFILSSKKLLLSDSGFYLCAWSRAYEQYFGPGTRLTVT.

V and J are TRBV2 and TRBJ2-3; D is perhaps TRBD2 (7 bases). V gave up 8 bases and J gave up 5 bases, with 17 bases separating them. The CDR3 extends over 14 amino acids. Per the germline V gene, CDR1 is SNHLY and CDR2 is FYNNEI. The CDR3 nucleotides read TGTGCCAGCGGTGGGGGGGCATCCGGAGATACGCAGTATTTT. Encoded protein: CASGGGASGDTQYF.

The genes are TRBV7-9 and TRBJ2-6; possibly TRBD1 for D (5 bases). Germline-derived CDR1 and CDR2 are SEHNR and FQNEAQ (reference sequence). V dropped 2 bases and J dropped 1 base, with 9 bases sitting between them. The CDR3 consists of 16 residues. The CDR3 loop is CASSLMKGSGANVLTF. The CDR3 DNA reads TGTGCCAGCAGCTTAATGAAGGGGTCTGGGGCCAACGTCCTGACTTTC.

The V and J genes are TRBV29-1 and TRBJ1-1; D gene uncertain. The CDR3 is 13 amino acids. V was pared by 7 bases and J by 4 bases, with 16 bases between. Germline CDR1 reads SQVTM; CDR2 reads ANQGSEA. CDR3 coding DNA: TGCAGCGGCCTCTCGGGATATGGCACTGAAGCTTTCTTT. Encoded protein: CSGLSGYGTEAFF.

V is TRBV7-3 and J is TRBJ2-2; D gene unclear. V was pared by 2 bases and J by 2 bases, with 6 bases between. Germline CDR1 and CDR2: SGHTA and FQGTGA. The CDR3 contains 14 residues. Here the CDR3 reads CASSLSGNTGELFF. CDR3 in DNA: TGTGCCAGCAGCTTATCAGGAAACACCGGGGAGCTGTTTTTT.

The rearrangement uses TRBV24-1 and TRBJ2-1; 12 bases line up with TRBD2. J was trimmed by 9 bases and V by 5 bases; bases with no gene match: 4. Looked up from germline, CDR1 is KGHDR and CDR2 is SFDVKD. The CDR3 is 14 amino acids. The DNA of the CDR3 is TGTGCCACCAGTGGACTAGCGGGAGAGGTTGAGCAGTTCTTC. Its protein product is CATSGLAGEVEQFF.

The chain links TRBV5-1 to TRBJ2-2; 7 bases fit TRBD1. In germline, CDR1 is SGHRS, CDR2 YFSETQ. The CDR3 extends over 17 amino acids. The V gene end was trimmed by 0 bases and the J gene end by 1 base; junction bases not matched to a gene: 6. The chain's CDR3 is CASSLVAGGLNTGELFF. The DNA for the CDR3 is TGCGCCAGCAGCTTGGTGGCAGGGGGATTGAACACCGGGGAGCTGTTTTTT. Looking up the rest from reference TRBV5-1 and TRBJ2-2 gives the full variable domain: KAGVTQTPRYLIKTRGQQVTLSCSPISGHRSVSWYQQTPGQGLQFLFEYFSETQRNKGNFPGRFSGRQFSNSRSEMNVSTLELGDSALYLCASSLVAGGLNTGELFFGEGSRLTVL.

This rearrangement joins TRBV5-1 to TRBJ2-3, with 13 bases aligning to TRBD2. V was clipped by 3 bases and J by 2 bases; unmatched bases: 3. The CDR3 runs to 16 residues. The germline CDR1 and CDR2 sequences are SGHRS and YFSETQ. The CDR3 region has the DNA TGCGCCAGCAGCTGGGGACTAGCGGGGTCCACAGATACGCAGTATTTT. This codes for CASSWGLAGSTDTQYF.

This chain links TRBV6-5 with TRBJ2-7; D not certain. The germline V gene has CDR1 MNHEY and CDR2 SVGAGI. The CDR3 length is 13 residues. Between the trimmed V and J ends, which lost 4 bases and 0 bases, there was a span of 7 bases. CDR3 bases: TGTGCCAGCAGTTCGTTCAGCTCCTACGAGCAGTACTTC. Protein product: CASSSFSSYEQYF.

The V gene is TRBV2, the J gene TRBJ2-7, with a tentative D call TRBD2 (7 bases). CDR3 length: 15 residues. The V gene's germline CDR1 is SNHLY and CDR2 FYNNEI. V lost 6 bases, J lost 2 bases, and 17 bases lay in between. The CDR3 DNA follows: TGTGCCAGCAGCGCAATGGGGGGGGCTCCCTACGAGCAGTACTTC. It is translated as CASSAMGGAPYEQYF. Full variable domain (missing parts from reference TRBV2 and TRBJ2-7): EPEVTQTPSHQVTQMGQEVILRCVPISNHLYFYWYRQILGQKVEFLVSFYNNEISEKSEIFDDQFSVERPDGSNFTLKIRSTKLEDSAMYFCASSAMGGAPYEQYFGPGTRLTVT.

The genes are TRBV5-4 and TRBJ2-7; D is unclear. Germline CDR1 is SGHNT and CDR2 is YYREEE (reference sequence). The V end was cut by 4 bases, the J end by 5 bases, with 16 bases between. The CDR3 extends over 14 amino acids. CDR3 sequence: CASSRRDRAHEQYV. The DNA of the CDR3 is TGTGCCAGCAGCAGACGCGACCGTGCTCACGAGCAGTACGTC.